The TCR beta chain described here comes from a study of graft-versus-host responses after intestinal transplantation. Turning to the study itself: Once they had received anti-thymocyte globulin induction, all recipients took tacrolimus and steroids for three to four years.

The method was immunoSEQ multiplex PCR; TCRdb's version includes in-frame clones alone and lacks a portion of them. The sample carries tens of thousands of clones, under 85% recorded once. With regard to this clone: Its antigen is still unknown.

This receptor was identified in a human donor who received an intestinal transplant. This specimen consisted of unstimulated CD8+ T cells sorted from spleen or lymph node cells, obtained before intestinal transplant.

For the CDR3, the DNA is TGTGCCAGCAGTGAAAGTTCCCCCCGGTACTTC. Translating gives CASSESSPRYF. This chain connects TRBV6-1 to TRBJ2-7; D gene ambiguous. The CDR3 has 11 amino acids. In germline, CDR1 is MNHNS, CDR2 SASEGT. V was pared by 2 bases and J by 12 bases, with 11 bases between.